Below, one T cell receptor beta chain is given with its context. In the authors' workflow: Amplification with reference gene primers provided the estimates of nucleated cell counts. Sequenced by immunoSEQ multiplex PCR; TCRdb stores in-frame clones only, minus some. Clone size and the V and J calls come from that table; the DNA yielded D and trimming. The sample includes roughly 130,000 clones, about 76% of them seen just once. The data are from a study of blood T cell repertoires in COVID-19. Background on the study: COVID-19 samples from acute and convalescent phases originated in the United States, Italy and Spain. PBMCs, B-cell-depleted T cells, or T cells were the source of the cDNA or gDNA that made up the material.

Patients in Seattle were enrolled during active infection, then followed longitudinally. CDR3 length equals 14 residues. Per the germline V gene, CDR1 is KGHSH and CDR2 is LQKENI. V lost 3 bases and J 1 base, leaving 9 bases between the germline ends. This sequence originates from a woman in her seventies with COVID-19, enrolled during active disease. The chain links TRBV18 to TRBJ1-1; D unresolved. The sequenced material came from peripheral blood. The CDR3 sequence is CASSPLTGNTEAFF. The CDR3 DNA follows: TGTGCCAGCTCACCCTTGACTGGGAACACTGAAGCTTTCTTT. The complete variable domain, with remaining parts taken from reference TRBV18 and TRBJ1-1, reads NAGVMQNPRHLVRRRGQEARLRCSPMKGHSHVYWYRQLPEEGLKFMVYLQKENIIDESGMPKERFSAEFPKEGPSILRIQQVVRGDSAAYFCASSPLTGNTEAFFGQGTRLTVV.